The 10 T cell receptor beta chains given below trace back to one sample, sequenced in a study of T cells in Graves' hyperthyroidism and ophthalmopathy. What was amplified from RNA transcripts were TCR beta CDR3 regions. HTBI primers were used for first-round RT-PCR of the TCR CDR3. A single record per CDR3 protein comes from TCRdb applying MiXCR to the multiplex PCR reads. The sample records around 600,000 distinct CDR3 sequences, over 40% being singletons. The sample taken for sequencing was peripheral blood or thyroid tissue (not recorded which). The receptors were gathered from an adult man with Graves' disease, either hyperthyroidism or ophthalmopathy (not recorded which).

With respect to this clonotype: A read error may explain this, as a much larger clone is one base away. The genes are TRBV15 and TRBJ2-5, with TRBD1 matching 7 bases. The germline gives CDR1 LNHNV, CDR2 YYDKDF (reference sequence). This CDR3 is built from 15 residues. With V trimmed by 6 bases and J by 5 bases, 12 bases remained unmatched. CDR3 nucleotides: TGTGCCACCAGGAAGGAGACAGGGATTGCGGAGACCCAGTACTTC. It specifies CATRKETGIAETQYF.

V usage is TRBV6-4 and J usage is TRBJ1-6; 10 bases match TRBD1. This CDR3 has 15 residues. Germline V CDR1 and CDR2: MRHNA, SNTAGT. J gave up 7 bases and V 2 bases, and 2 bases lay outside the gene matches. The CDR3 DNA reads TGTGCCAGCAGTGACGAGGGACAGGGGAATTCACCCCTCCACTTT. Residues: CASSDEGQGNSPLHF.

The V gene is TRBV2, the J gene TRBJ1-1, with D uncertain. Germline V gene lookup returns CDR1 SNHLY and CDR2 FYNNEI. Trimming removed 6 bases from V and 5 bases from J, with 10 bases in between. The CDR3 is made up of 12 amino acids. CDR3 DNA: TGTGCCAGCAGGCCCCTTCGTACTGAAGCTTTCTTT. Translation: CASRPLRTEAFF.

Only one count was recorded for this clonotype. A read error may be the cause here, since a much bigger clone is one base away. The chain has TRBV5-5 and TRBJ1-5; D ambiguous. V was shortened by 4 bases and J by 2 bases, with 13 bases between the two germline ends. The CDR3 extends over 15 amino acids. Germline V lookup: CDR1 SGHKS, CDR2 YYEKEE (reference sequence). CDR3 DNA: TGTGCCAGCAGCCTCGAGGGAGTGGGCAATCAGCCCCAGCATTTT. Its translation: CASSLEGVGNQPQHF.

The chain uses TRBV7-9 and TRBJ1-6; D not resolved. Trimming took off 3 bases at V and 8 bases at J, with 14 bases between the two ends. Germline loops: CDR1 SEHNR, CDR2 FQNEAQ (reference sequence). The CDR3 totals 15 residues. CDR3 amino acids: CASSLAPGSDSPLHF. The CDR3 DNA is TGTGCCAGCAGCTTGGCGCCGGGGTCAGATTCACCCCTCCACTTT.

This clonotype was seen only a few times. The V and J genes are TRBV7-2 and TRBJ2-7; 10 positions agree with TRBD2. The trim removed 2 bases at V and 1 base at J, leaving 8 bases unmatched. CDR1 is SGHTA and CDR2 is FQGNSA in the germline V gene. The CDR3 runs to 17 residues. The CDR3 here is CASSLPQREGRSYEQYF. CDR3 bases: TGTGCCAGCAGCTTACCTCAGCGGGAGGGCCGTTCCTACGAGCAGTACTTC.

V usage is TRBV19 and J usage is TRBJ1-5; 9 nucleotides match TRBD1. After removal of 6 bases from V and 2 bases from J, the junction contained 8 bases not matched to a gene. The germline V gene has CDR1 LNHDA and CDR2 SQIVND (reference sequence). The length of the CDR3 is 16 residues. CDR3 sequence: CASSVVTGGGNQPQHF. CDR3 DNA sequence: TGTGCCAGTAGCGTGGTGACAGGGGGTGGCAATCAGCCCCAGCATTTT.

This chain joins TRBV6-1 and TRBJ2-7, with TRBD2 identical over 9 bases. Germline loops: CDR1 MNHNS, CDR2 SASEGT. The V and J ends lost 8 bases and 2 bases, in that order; junction bases with no gene match: 4. The CDR3 extends over 13 amino acids. The CDR3 loop is CASLSSGTYEQYF. The CDR3 DNA sequence: TGTGCCAGCTTGTCTAGCGGGACCTACGAGCAGTACTTC.

V and J are TRBV14 and TRBJ2-6; weak D call: TRBD2 (5 bases). This CDR3 has 14 residues. CDR1 SGHDN and CDR2 FVKESK come from the germline V gene. Trimming took off 3 bases at V and 3 bases at J, with 6 bases between the two ends. The CDR3 loop reads CASSHEGGANVLTF. The CDR3 DNA is TGTGCCAGCAGCCACGAGGGTGGGGCCAACGTCCTGACTTTC.

CDR3 DNA sequence: TGTGCCAGCAGCGTGGACCCGGGACAGGAAGAGACCCAGTACTTC. Translating it yields CASSVDPGQEETQYF. This rearrangement joins TRBV9 to TRBJ2-5, with 8 nucleotides matching TRBD1. Germline assignment: CDR1 SGDLS and CDR2 YYNGEE. V shed 2 bases and J 3 bases; nucleotides not matched to a gene: 6. The CDR3 covers 15 residues.